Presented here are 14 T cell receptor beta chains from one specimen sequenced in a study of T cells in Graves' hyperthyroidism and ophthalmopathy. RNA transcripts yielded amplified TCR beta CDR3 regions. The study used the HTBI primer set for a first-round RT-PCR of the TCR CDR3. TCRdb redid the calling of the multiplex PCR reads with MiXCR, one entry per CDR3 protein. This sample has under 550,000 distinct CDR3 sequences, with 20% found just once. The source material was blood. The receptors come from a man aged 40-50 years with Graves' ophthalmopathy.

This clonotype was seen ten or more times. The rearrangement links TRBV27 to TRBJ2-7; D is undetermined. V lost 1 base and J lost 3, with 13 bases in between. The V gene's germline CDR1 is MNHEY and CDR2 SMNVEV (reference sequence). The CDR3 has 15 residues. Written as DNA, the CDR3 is TGTGCCAGCAGTTTATTTTTCGGAGCGTACTACGAGCAGTACTTC. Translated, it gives CASSLFFGAYYEQYF.

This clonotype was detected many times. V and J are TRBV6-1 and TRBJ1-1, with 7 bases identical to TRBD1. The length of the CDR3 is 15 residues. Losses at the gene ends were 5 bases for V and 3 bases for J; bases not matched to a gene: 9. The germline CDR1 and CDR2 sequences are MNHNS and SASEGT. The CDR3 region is CASSQTGDSYTEAFF. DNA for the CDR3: TGTGCCAGCAGTCAAACAGGGGACTCGTACACTGAAGCTTTCTTT.

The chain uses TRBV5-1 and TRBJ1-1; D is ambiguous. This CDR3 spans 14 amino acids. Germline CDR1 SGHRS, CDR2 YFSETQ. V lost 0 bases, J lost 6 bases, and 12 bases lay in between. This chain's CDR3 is CASSLAGRVAEAFF. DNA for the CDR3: TGCGCCAGCAGCTTGGCTGGGAGGGTGGCTGAAGCTTTCTTT.

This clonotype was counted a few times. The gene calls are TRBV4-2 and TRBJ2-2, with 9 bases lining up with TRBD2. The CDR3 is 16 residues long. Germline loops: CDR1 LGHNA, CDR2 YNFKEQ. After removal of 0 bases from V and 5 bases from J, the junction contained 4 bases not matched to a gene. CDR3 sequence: CASSQDSGGWTGELFF. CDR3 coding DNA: TGTGCCAGCAGCCAAGATAGCGGGGGATGGACCGGGGAGCTGTTTTTT.

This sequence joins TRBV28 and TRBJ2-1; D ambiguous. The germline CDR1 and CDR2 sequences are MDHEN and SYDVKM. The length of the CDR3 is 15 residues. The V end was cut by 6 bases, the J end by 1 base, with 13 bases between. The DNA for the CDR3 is TGTGCCAGCAGACAAACAGATCTTTCCTACAATGAGCAGTTCTTC. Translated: CASRQTDLSYNEQFF.

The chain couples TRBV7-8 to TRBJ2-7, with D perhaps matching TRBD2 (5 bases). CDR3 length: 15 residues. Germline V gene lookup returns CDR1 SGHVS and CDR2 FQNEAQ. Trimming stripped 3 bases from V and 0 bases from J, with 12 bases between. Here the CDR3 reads CASSFLAGNSYEQYF. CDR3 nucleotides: TGTGCCAGCAGCTTCCTAGCCGGCAACTCCTACGAGCAGTACTTC.

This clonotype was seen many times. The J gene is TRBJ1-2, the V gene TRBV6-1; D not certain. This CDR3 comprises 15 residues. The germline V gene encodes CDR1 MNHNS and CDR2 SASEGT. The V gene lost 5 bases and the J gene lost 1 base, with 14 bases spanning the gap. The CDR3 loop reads CASSSKAMGNYGYTF. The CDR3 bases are TGTGCCAGCAGTTCCAAGGCCATGGGTAACTATGGCTACACCTTC.

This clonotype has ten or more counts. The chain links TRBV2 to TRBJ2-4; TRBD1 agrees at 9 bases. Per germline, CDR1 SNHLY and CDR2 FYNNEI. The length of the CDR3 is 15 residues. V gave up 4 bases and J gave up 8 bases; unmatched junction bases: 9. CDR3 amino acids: CASSALGQGQDIQYF. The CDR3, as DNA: TGTGCCAGCAGTGCCCTCGGACAGGGGCAGGACATTCAGTACTTC.

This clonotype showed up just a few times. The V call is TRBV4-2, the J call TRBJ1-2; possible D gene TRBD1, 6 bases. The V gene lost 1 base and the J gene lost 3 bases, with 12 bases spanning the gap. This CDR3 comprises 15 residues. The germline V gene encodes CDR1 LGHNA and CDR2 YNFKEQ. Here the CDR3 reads CASSQAQGQDYGYTF. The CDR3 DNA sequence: TGTGCCAGCAGCCAAGCGCAGGGGCAGGACTATGGCTACACCTTC.

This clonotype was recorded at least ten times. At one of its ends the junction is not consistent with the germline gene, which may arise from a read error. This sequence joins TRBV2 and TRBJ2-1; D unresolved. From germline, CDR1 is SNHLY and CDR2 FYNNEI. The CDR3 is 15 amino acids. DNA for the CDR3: TGTGCCAGCAGTGCTAGAGGCACATCCTTCAATGAGCAGTTCTTC. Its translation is CASSARGTSFNEQFF.

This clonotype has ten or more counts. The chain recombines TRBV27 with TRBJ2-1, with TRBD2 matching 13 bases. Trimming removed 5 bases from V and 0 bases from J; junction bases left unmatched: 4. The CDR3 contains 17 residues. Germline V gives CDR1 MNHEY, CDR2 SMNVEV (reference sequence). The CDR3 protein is CASSAGLAGLSYNEQFF. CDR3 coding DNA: TGTGCCAGCAGTGCGGGACTAGCGGGACTCTCCTACAATGAGCAGTTCTTC.

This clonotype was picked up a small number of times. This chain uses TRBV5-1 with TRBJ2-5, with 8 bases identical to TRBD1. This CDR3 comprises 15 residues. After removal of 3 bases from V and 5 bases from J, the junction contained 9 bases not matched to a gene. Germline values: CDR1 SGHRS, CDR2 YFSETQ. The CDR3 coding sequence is TGCGCCAGCAGCTACGAGGACAGGGTGGGCGAGACCCAGTACTTC. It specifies CASSYEDRVGETQYF.

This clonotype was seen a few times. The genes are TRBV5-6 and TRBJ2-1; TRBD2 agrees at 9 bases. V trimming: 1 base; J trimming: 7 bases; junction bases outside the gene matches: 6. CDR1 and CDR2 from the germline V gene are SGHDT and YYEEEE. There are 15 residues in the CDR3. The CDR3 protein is CASSLSSGGLNEQFF. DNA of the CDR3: TGTGCCAGCAGCTTGAGCAGCGGGGGGCTGAATGAGCAGTTCTTC.

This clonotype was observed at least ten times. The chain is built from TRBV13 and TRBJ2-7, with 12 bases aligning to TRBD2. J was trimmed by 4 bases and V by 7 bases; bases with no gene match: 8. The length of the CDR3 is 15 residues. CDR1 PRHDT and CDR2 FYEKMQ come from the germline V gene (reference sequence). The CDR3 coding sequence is TGTGCCAGCACCTCGAGACTAGCGGGAGTTTACGAGCAGTACTTC. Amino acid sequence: CASTSRLAGVYEQYF.